Following are 21 T cell receptor beta chains from one sample sequenced in a study of T cell repertoires in cytomegalovirus infection. TCRdb redid the calling of the reads with MiXCR, one entry per CDR3 protein. This table has fewer than 250,000 distinct CDR3 sequences, approximately 13% appearing once. Sequencing was performed on PBMCs. The receptors were gathered from a human donor in good health (CMV status not recorded). Some clones in this sample may be carry-over from other donors' samples.

The sample holds many counts of this clonotype. The CDR3 protein is CASSHPTYTDTQYF. In nucleotides, the CDR3 is TGTGCCAGCAGCCACCCCACTTACACAGATACGCAGTATTTT. J is TRBJ2-3 and V is TRBV7-2; unclear D gene. The V gene's germline CDR1 is SGHTA and CDR2 FQGNSA. Trimming removed 5 bases at V and 2 bases at J, with 11 bases between. The CDR3 extends over 14 amino acids.

This clonotype was counted at least ten times. The chain employs TRBV7-2 and TRBJ2-7; D possibly corresponds to TRBD2 (5 bases). This CDR3 has 13 residues. Germline V gene sequence: CDR1 SGHTA, CDR2 FQGNSA. V lost 2 bases and J 3 bases, leaving 8 bases between the germline ends. CDR3 coding DNA: TGTGCCAGCAGCTTAATACGGGACTACGAGCAGTACTTC. It codes for CASSLIRDYEQYF.

This clonotype was counted many times. V is TRBV4-2 and J is TRBJ1-4, with no clear D. The CDR3 length is 12 residues. The germline CDR1 and CDR2 sequences are LGHNA and YNFKEQ. Trimming took off 0 bases at V and 10 bases at J, with 6 bases between the two ends. The CDR3 sequence: CASSQDMRKLFF. The CDR3 DNA reads as TGTGCCAGCAGCCAAGATATGAGAAAACTGTTTTTT.

The chain joins TRBV10-3 to TRBJ1-3; tentative D call: TRBD1 (6 bases). Per germline, CDR1 ENHRY and CDR2 SYGVKD. The V end was cut by 5 bases, the J end by 2 bases, with 10 bases between. The CDR3 runs 14 residues. The CDR3 is CAISNGGPGNTIYF. As DNA, the CDR3 is TGTGCCATCAGTAACGGGGGGCCTGGAAACACCATATATTTT.

This clonotype was seen a handful of times. This sequence joins TRBV5-6 and TRBJ2-5; D is possibly TRBD2 (5 bases). From germline, CDR1 is SGHDT and CDR2 YYEEEE. Trimming shortened V by 1 base and J by 3 bases, and 13 bases separated the two germline ends. The CDR3 loop spans 15 amino acids. CDR3 sequence (DNA): TGTGCCAGCAGCTTGTGGACTCGGTGGAAAGAGACCCAGTACTTC. Amino acids: CASSLWTRWKETQYF.

This clonotype was detected a few times. The chain employs TRBV28 and TRBJ2-5; D possibly matches TRBD1 or TRBD2 (6 bases each). This CDR3 is built from 13 residues. The germline gives CDR1 MDHEN, CDR2 SYDVKM. The V end lost 7 bases, the J end lost 4 bases, and 13 bases lay between the germline ends. CDR3 protein: CASNGGRVETQYF. The DNA of the CDR3 is TGTGCCAGCAATGGGGGGCGCGTAGAGACCCAGTACTTC.

This clonotype was seen at least ten times. The CDR3 spells CASSKSLGVYEQYF. The CDR3 region has the DNA TGTGCCAGCAGCAAGAGCTTAGGGGTCTACGAGCAGTACTTC. This chain uses TRBV7-2 with TRBJ2-7, with D tentatively TRBD1 (5 bases). CDR1 and CDR2 (germline): SGHTA, FQGNSA. This CDR3 contains 14 residues. Between the trimmed V and J ends, which lost 5 bases and 3 bases, there was a span of 14 bases.

The chain is built from TRBV12-3 or TRBV12-4 and TRBJ1-3, with a possible D match to TRBD1 (5 bases). The CDR3 totals 14 residues. Deletions cut 5 bases from V and 3 bases from J, with 11 bases between. CDR3 loop: CASSPRVVGNTIYF. For the CDR3, the DNA is TGTGCCAGCAGTCCCAGGGTTGTTGGAAACACCATATATTTT.

In this sample, this clonotype turned up a few times. This could be a read error, since a much larger clone is one nucleotide away. V and J are TRBV7-2 and TRBJ1-1; D not certain. The V gene's germline CDR1 is SGHTA and CDR2 FQGNSA. CDR3 length: 12 residues. The V end lost 3 bases, the J end lost 1 base, and 3 bases lay between the germline ends. CDR3 region: CASSFWNTEAFF. For the CDR3, the DNA is TGTGCCAGCAGCTTTTGGAACACTGAAGCTTTCTTT. The full variable domain, with the rest looked up from reference TRBV7-2 and TRBJ1-1, is GAGVSQSPSNKVTEKGKDVELRCDPISGHTALYWYRQSLGQGLEFLIYFQGNSAPDKSGLPSDRFSAERTGGSVSTLTIQRTQQEDSAVYLCASSFWNTEAFFGQGTRLTVV.

This rearrangement joins TRBV20-1 to TRBJ2-7; D is ambiguous. The CDR3 loop spans 15 amino acids. Germline CDR1 and CDR2: DFQATT and SNEGSKA (reference sequence). The ends were cut back, 1 base at V and 3 bases at J, with 16 bases in the middle. CDR3 in amino acids: CSARGLGKESYEQYF. CDR3 DNA: TGCAGTGCTAGAGGCCTAGGGAAGGAGAGCTACGAGCAGTACTTC.

In this sample, this clonotype turned up many times. The chain has TRBV7-8 and TRBJ1-6; D is uncertain. The CDR3 sequence is 14 residues long. V was clipped by 5 bases and J by 15 bases, with 20 bases between them. Germline CDR1 SGHVS, CDR2 FQNEAQ. As DNA, the CDR3 is TGTGCCAGCAGCGCCCCTGTGTTAGGAGGAAACCTCCACTTT. Translated, it gives CASSAPVLGGNLHF. Filled out from reference TRBV7-8 and TRBJ1-6, the complete variable domain reads GAGVSQSPRYKVAKRGQDVALRCDPISGHVSLFWYQQALGQGPEFLTYFQNEAQLDKSGLPSDRFFAERPEGSVSTLKIQRTQQEDSAVYLCASSAPVLGGNLHFGNGTRLTVT.

This clonotype appeared many times. V usage is TRBV2 and J usage is TRBJ2-5; D is uncertain. The CDR3 is made up of 14 amino acids. The germline CDR1 and CDR2 sequences are SNHLY and FYNNEI. V gave up 1 base and J gave up 5 bases, with 11 bases separating them. CDR3 in DNA: TGTGCCAGCAGTGAAGTCGCCGGAATCGAGACCCAGTACTTC. It specifies CASSEVAGIETQYF.

This clonotype was picked up many times. The rearrangement links TRBV7-9 to TRBJ2-2, with 9 bases aligning to TRBD2. CDR1 is SEHNR, CDR2 FQNEAQ, per germline (reference sequence). CDR3 length equals 17 residues. Unmatched junction bases numbered 9, after V lost 4 bases and J lost 3 bases. The CDR3 sequence: CASSSRASGAYTGELFF. DNA for the CDR3: TGTGCCAGCAGCTCCCGGGCTAGCGGGGCTTACACCGGGGAGCTGTTTTTT. The full variable domain, rest sourced from reference TRBV7-9 and TRBJ2-2, is DTGVSQNPRHKITKRGQNVTFRCDPISEHNRLYWYRQTLGQGPEFLTYFQNEAQLEKSRLLSDRFSAERPKGSFSTLEIQRTEQGDSAMYLCASSSRASGAYTGELFFGEGSRLTVL.

This clonotype was detected many times. The V call is TRBV7-3, the J call TRBJ1-1, with D hard to call. The CDR3 runs 14 residues. Per germline, CDR1 SGHTA and CDR2 FQGTGA. V was cut by 5 bases and J by 1 base, with 11 bases left in between. The CDR3 reads CASSAQPGNTEAFF. In nucleotides, the CDR3 is TGTGCCAGCAGCGCCCAGCCAGGGAACACTGAAGCTTTCTTT.

This clonotype occurred many times. The chain uses TRBV12-3 or TRBV12-4 and TRBJ1-6, with 9 bases fitting TRBD1. The CDR3 is 14 residues long. With 7 bases clipped from V and 8 bases from J, the junction kept 6 bases outside the gene matches. Here the CDR3 DNA reads TGTGCCAGCACCTTCCGGGACAGGGATTCACCCCTCCACTTT. Translated, it gives CASTFRDRDSPLHF.

This chain uses TRBV12-3 or TRBV12-4 with TRBJ2-2; D unresolved. V was trimmed by 3 bases and J by 2 bases, leaving 7 bases between them. CDR3 size: 14 residues. CDR3 sequence reads: CASSFMENTGELFF. CDR3 coding DNA: TGTGCCAGCAGTTTCATGGAAAACACCGGGGAGCTGTTTTTT.

The sample holds many counts of this clonotype. The genes are TRBV7-2 and TRBJ2-5; TRBD1 is a possible D gene (6 bases). V lost 5 bases, J lost 5 bases, and 15 bases lay in between. Germline values: CDR1 SGHTA, CDR2 FQGNSA. This CDR3 is 14 amino acids long. The DNA for the CDR3 is TGTGCCAGCAGCGAACAGGGCCGGGCGGAGACCCAGTACTTC. Translating it yields CASSEQGRAETQYF.

The rearrangement links TRBV10-3 to TRBJ1-2; D is uncertain. Germline V gene data show CDR1 as ENHRY and CDR2 as SYGVKD. V lost 9 bases, J lost 6 bases, and 11 bases lay in between. The CDR3 is 11 amino acids. The CDR3: CAIGIGDGYTF. In DNA, the CDR3 is TGTGCCATAGGGATAGGCGATGGCTACACCTTC.

This clonotype has ten or more counts. The chain combines TRBV5-5 with TRBJ1-1; D call uncertain. Trimming stripped 4 bases from V and 0 bases from J, with 16 bases between. CDR1 and CDR2 from the germline V gene are SGHKS and YYEKEE (reference sequence). This CDR3 region has 16 residues. The DNA of the CDR3 is TGTGCCAGCAGCCGACCGGCCCCTGACATGAACACTGAAGCTTTCTTT. It encodes CASSRPAPDMNTEAFF. The full variable domain, its missing parts supplied by reference TRBV5-5 and TRBJ1-1, is DAGVTQSPTHLIKTRGQQVTLRCSPISGHKSVSWYQQVLGQGPQFIFQYYEKEERGRGNFPDRFSARQFPNYSSELNVNALLLGDSALYLCASSRPAPDMNTEAFFGQGTRLTVV.

The chain employs TRBV19 and TRBJ1-5; TRBD1 aligns across 12 bases. This CDR3 comprises 19 residues. CDR1 is LNHDA and CDR2 is SQIVND in the germline V gene (reference sequence). The trim removed 7 bases at V and 2 bases at J, leaving 15 bases unmatched. The DNA of the CDR3 is TGTGCCAGTAAAACATTACCCGGGACAGGGGGCGCCGGCAATCAGCCCCAGCATTTT. It codes for CASKTLPGTGGAGNQPQHF.

This clonotype was observed a few times. The chain recombines TRBV19 with TRBJ1-4; no reliable D call. Trimming shortened V by 6 bases and J by 0 bases, and 14 bases separated the two germline ends. The CDR3 is 16 residues long. The V gene's germline CDR1 is LNHDA and CDR2 SQIVND (reference sequence). CDR3 protein: CASSQPRGPTNEKLFF. CDR3 sequence (DNA): TGTGCCAGTAGCCAACCGCGCGGACCAACTAATGAAAAACTGTTTTTT.